This entry concerns a single T cell receptor (beta chain). The entry originates in a study of blood T cell repertoires in COVID-19. Sequencing was performed with immunoSEQ multiplex PCR; in TCRdb, only in-frame clones are kept and a portion is missing. The top ten hold 13% of the sample, which has around 260,000 clones, 85% to 90% seen once. The sequenced sample consisted of peripheral blood. This TCR was sampled from a human donor in a cohort sampled during active COVID-19.

In DNA form, the CDR3 reads TGCGCCAGCAGCCAAGGGGCTACGCCATATGGCTACACCTTC. It is translated as CASSQGATPYGYTF. The chain uses TRBV4-1 and TRBJ1-2; no firm D call. The germline V gene has CDR1 MGHRA and CDR2 YSYEKL. The CDR3 runs 14 residues. Trimming took 1 base from V and 5 from J, leaving 11 bases between them.